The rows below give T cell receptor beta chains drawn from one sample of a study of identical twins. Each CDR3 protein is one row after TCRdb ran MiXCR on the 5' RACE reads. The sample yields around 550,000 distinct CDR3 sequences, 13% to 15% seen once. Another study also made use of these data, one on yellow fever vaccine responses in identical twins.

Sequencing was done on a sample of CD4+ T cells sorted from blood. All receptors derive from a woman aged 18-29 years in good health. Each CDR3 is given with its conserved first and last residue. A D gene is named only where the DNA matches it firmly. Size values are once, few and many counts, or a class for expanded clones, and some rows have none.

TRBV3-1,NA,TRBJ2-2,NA,TGTGCCAGCAGCCAAGGGGTTTGGGGGGAGCTGTTTTTT,CASSQGVWGELFF
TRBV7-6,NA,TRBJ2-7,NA,TGTGCCAGCAGCCACGGATCCGTGTTCGGGGAGCAGTACTTC,CASSHGSVFGEQYF
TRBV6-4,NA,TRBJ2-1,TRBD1,TGTGCCAGCGGTGGACAGGGGGGGGATGAGCAGTTCTTC,CASGGQGGDEQFF
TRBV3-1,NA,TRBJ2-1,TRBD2,TGTGCCAGCAGCCACGATCAACCAACTAGCGGGGCTGCATTCTTC,CASSHDQPTSGAAFF
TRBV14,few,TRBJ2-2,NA,TGTGCCAGCAGCCCCATTGGACACAATCTCCCCGGGGAGCTGTTTTTT,CASSPIGHNLPGELFF
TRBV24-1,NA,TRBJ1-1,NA,TGTGCCACCAGTGATCCCCATGGCACTGAAGCTTTCTTT,CATSDPHGTEAFF
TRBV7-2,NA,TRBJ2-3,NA,TGTGCCAGCAGTCCACAGGGAGTAGTAGATACGCAGTATTTT,CASSPQGVVDTQYF
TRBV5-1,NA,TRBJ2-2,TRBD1,TGCGCCAGCAGCAAAGAAACAGGGGTTGTCACCGGGGAGCTGTTTTTT,CASSKETGVVTGELFF
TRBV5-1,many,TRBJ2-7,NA,TGCGCCAGCAGCTTGGCGAACGGAGGAGAGCAGTACTTC,CASSLANGGEQYF
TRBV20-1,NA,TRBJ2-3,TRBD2,TGCAGTGCCAACCTAAGACTAGCGGGGGGGGATACGCAGTATTTT,CSANLRLAGGDTQYF
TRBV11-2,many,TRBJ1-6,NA,TGTGCCAGCAGCTTAGGAATCGCCAATAATTCACCCCTCCACTTT,CASSLGIANNSPLHF
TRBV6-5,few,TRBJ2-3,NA,TGTGCCAGCAGTTACGTAGGGGGACACACAGATACGCAGTATTTT,CASSYVGGHTDTQYF
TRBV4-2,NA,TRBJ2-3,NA,TGTGCCAGCAGCCAACCTCAGGGTCTGGCAGATACGCAGTATTTT,CASSQPQGLADTQYF
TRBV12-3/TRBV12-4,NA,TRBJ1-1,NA,TGTGCCAGCAGGGAGACAGGAACTGAAGCTTTCTTT,CASRETGTEAFF
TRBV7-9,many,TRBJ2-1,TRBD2,TGTGCCAGCAGCTTAGACGGGACTAGCATCTATGAGCAGTTCTTC,CASSLDGTSIYEQFF
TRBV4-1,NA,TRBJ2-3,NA,TGCGCCAGCAGCCAAGCGCCCACCCACACAGATACGCAGTATTTT,CASSQAPTHTDTQYF
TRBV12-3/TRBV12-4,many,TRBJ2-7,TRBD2,TGTGCCAGCAGTTACGGGACTAGCGGGAGAGAGCAGTACTTC,CASSYGTSGREQYF
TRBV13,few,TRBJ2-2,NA,TGTGCCAGCAGCACCGACTATTATCGGACCGGGGAGCTGTTTTTT,CASSTDYYRTGELFF
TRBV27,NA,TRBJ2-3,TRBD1,TGTGCCAGCAGTTTTACCGGGACAGGGAGCACAGATACGCAGTATTTT,CASSFTGTGSTDTQYF
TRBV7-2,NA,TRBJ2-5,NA,TGTGCCAGCACGCCCTTCCTTAGTGGGGGTGAGACCCAGTACTTC,CASTPFLSGGETQYF
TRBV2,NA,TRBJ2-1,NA,TGTGCCAGCAGTGTGAAGGGAGCCTACAATGAGCAGTTCTTC,CASSVKGAYNEQFF
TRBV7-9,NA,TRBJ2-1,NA,TGTGCCAGCAGCTTCAGTTTCAGGGAGCAGTTCTTC,CASSFSFREQFF
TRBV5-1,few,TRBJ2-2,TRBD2,TGCGCCAGCAGCTTGGATCGGGGGGTGTACGGGGAGCTGTTTTTT,CASSLDRGVYGELFF
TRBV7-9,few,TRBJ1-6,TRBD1,TGTGCCAGCAGCTTAGGGGACAGGGGTAATTCACCCCTCCACTTT,CASSLGDRGNSPLHF
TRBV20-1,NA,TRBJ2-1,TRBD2,TGCAGTGCTAGAGCCCGGACTAGCGGGAGGTCCCACAATGAGCAGTTCTTC,CSARARTSGRSHNEQFF
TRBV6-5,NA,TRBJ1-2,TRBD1,TGTGCCAGCAGTTACTCCGGACAGGGACGCTACACCTTC,CASSYSGQGRYTF
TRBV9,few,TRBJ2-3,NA,TGTGCCAGCAGCGTGAGATCCGGCAGGGACACAGATACGCAGTATTTT,CASSVRSGRDTDTQYF
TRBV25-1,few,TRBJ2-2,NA,TGTGCCAGCAGTGAATTAGGGATCGGTACCGGGGAGCTGTTTTTT,CASSELGIGTGELFF
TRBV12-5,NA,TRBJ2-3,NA,TGTGCTAGTAATCCCCCCTTCGGAACAGATACGCAGTATTTT,CASNPPFGTDTQYF
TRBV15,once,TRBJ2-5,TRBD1,TGTGCCACCAGCAGAGGAGATTGGGGACAGAAAGAGACCCAGTACTTC,CATSRGDWGQKETQYF
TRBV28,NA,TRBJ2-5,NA,TGTGCCAGCACCATTTACGGGGCAGCGAGAGAGACCCAGTACTTC,CASTIYGAARETQYF
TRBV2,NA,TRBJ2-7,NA,TGTGCCAGCAGTGAAGCCCTAATAGTGAACGAGCAGTACTTC,CASSEALIVNEQYF
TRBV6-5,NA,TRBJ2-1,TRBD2,TGTGCCAGCAGTTCGCGGGAGGGTACAGGGGACAGCTCCTACAATGAGCAGTTCTTC,CASSSREGTGDSSYNEQFF
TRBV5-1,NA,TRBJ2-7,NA,TGCGCCAGCAGCTCATCGTCGCCCCCTAGTTACGAGCAGTACTTC,CASSSSSPPSYEQYF
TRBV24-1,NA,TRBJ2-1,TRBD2,TGTGCCACCAGTGAAAGCGGGAGGGCCGTCGATGAGCAGTTCTTC,CATSESGRAVDEQFF
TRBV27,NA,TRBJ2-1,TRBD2,TGTGCCAGCCGACAGACTAGCGGAAAAGTATACAATGAGCAGTTCTTC,CASRQTSGKVYNEQFF
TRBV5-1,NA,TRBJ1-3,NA,TGCGCCAGCAGCTCAGGGTTGGAAAACACCATATATTTT,CASSSGLENTIYF
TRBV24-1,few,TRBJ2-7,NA,TGTGCCACCAGTGATTCGGGGCAGGGTACCTACGAGCAGTACTTC,CATSDSGQGTYEQYF
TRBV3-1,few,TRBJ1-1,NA,TGTGCCAGCAGCCTTTCAGGGGTCCCTGAAGCTTTCTTT,CASSLSGVPEAFF
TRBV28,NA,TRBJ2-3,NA,TGTGCCAGCTATGAGGACACGCGCACAGATACGCAGTATTTT,CASYEDTRTDTQYF
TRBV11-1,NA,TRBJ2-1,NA,TGTGCCAGCAGCTTAATAGACCTTCCCCTGTTGGCCTATGAGCAGTTCTTC,CASSLIDLPLLAYEQFF
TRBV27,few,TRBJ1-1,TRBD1,TGTGCCAGCAAGAAGACAGGGGAAGCTTTCTTT,CASKKTGEAFF
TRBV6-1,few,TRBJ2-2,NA,TGTGCCAGCAGTCGAAAGGCTAAGGGGGGCACCGGGGAGCTGTTTTTT,CASSRKAKGGTGELFF
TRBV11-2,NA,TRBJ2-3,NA,TGTGCCAGCAGCTTAGGGCAGGGGAACACAGATACGCAGTATTTT,CASSLGQGNTDTQYF
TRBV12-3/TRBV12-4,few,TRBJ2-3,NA,TGTGCCAGCAGTTTATGGCCAGATACGCAGTATTTT,CASSLWPDTQYF
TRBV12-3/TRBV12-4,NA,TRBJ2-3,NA,TGTGCCAGCAGTTTAGGGAGTGGACGAAACGACCAAGATACGCAGTATTTT,CASSLGSGRNDQDTQYF
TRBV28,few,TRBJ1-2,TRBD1,TGTGCCAGCAGTCCCGGGACAGGGGATGGTCTGTATGGCTACACCTTC,CASSPGTGDGLYGYTF
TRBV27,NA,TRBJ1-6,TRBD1,TGTGCCAGCAGTAGCGGTTCGGCAGGGGGTAATTCACCCCTCCACTTT,CASSSGSAGGNSPLHF
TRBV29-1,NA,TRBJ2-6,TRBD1,TGCAGCGTCGGACAGGGTAGCTCTGGGGCCAACGTCCTGACTTTC,CSVGQGSSGANVLTF
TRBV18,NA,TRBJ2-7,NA,TGTGCCAGCTCACCACTGTTAGGGTCCTACGAGCAGTACTTC,CASSPLLGSYEQYF
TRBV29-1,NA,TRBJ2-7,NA,TGCAGCGTTGCCCAGGGCCCCTTCCTAGTTTCCTACGAGCAGTACTTC,CSVAQGPFLVSYEQYF
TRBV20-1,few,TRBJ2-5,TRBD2,TGCAGTGCTACTTCGGGCGGGGGACGAAAGTACCAAGAGACCCAGTACTTC,CSATSGGGRKYQETQYF
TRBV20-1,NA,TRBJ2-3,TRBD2,TGCAGTGCTAGCCCCCAGCGGGAGGCAGATACGCAGTATTTT,CSASPQREADTQYF
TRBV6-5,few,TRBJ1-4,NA,TGTGCCAGCAGTTATGGTCAGGGGAGTAATGAAAAACTGTTTTTT,CASSYGQGSNEKLFF
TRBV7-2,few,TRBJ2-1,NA,TGTGCCAGCAGCTTAGTAGCAGCGCTGGGCAATGAGCAGTTCTTC,CASSLVAALGNEQFF